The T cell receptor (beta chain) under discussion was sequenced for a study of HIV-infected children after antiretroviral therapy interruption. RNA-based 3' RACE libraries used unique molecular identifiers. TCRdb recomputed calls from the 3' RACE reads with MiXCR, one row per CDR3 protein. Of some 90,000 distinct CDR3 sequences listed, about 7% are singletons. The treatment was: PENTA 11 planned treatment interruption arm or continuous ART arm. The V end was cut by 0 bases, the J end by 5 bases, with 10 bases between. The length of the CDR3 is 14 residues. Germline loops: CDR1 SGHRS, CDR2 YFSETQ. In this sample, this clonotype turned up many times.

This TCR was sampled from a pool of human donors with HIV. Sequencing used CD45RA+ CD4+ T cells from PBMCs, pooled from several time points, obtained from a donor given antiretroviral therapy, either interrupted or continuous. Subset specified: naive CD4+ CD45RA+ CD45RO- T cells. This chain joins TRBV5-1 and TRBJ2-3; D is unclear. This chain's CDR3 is CASSLDLRGDTQYF. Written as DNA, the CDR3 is TGCGCCAGCAGCTTGGACTTGAGAGGAGATACGCAGTATTTT.